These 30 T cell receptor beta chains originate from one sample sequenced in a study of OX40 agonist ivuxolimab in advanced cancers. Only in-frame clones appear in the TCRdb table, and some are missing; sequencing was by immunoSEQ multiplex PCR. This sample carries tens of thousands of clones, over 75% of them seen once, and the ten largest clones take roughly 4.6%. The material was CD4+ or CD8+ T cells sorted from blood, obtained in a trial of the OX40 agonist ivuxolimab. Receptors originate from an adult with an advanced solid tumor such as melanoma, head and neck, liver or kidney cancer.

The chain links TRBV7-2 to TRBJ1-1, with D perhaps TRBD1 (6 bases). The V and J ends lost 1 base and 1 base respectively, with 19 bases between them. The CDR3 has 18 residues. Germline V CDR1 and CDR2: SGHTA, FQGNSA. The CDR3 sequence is CASSLVWMGPTGNTEAFF. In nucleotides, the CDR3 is TGTGCCAGCAGCTTAGTCTGGATGGGCCCGACAGGGAACACTGAAGCTTTCTTT. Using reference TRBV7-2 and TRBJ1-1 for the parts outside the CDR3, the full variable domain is GAGVSQSPSNKVTEKGKDVELRCDPISGHTALYWYRQSLGQGLEFLIYFQGNSAPDKSGLPSDRFSAERTGGSVSTLTIQRTQQEDSAVYLCASSLVWMGPTGNTEAFFGQGTRLTVV.

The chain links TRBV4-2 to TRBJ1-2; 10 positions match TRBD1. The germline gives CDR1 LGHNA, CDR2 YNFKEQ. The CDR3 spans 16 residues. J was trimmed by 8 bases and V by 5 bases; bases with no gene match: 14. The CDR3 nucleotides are TGTGCCAGCAGCTTTACCGGGACAGGGGAATTAGGAGGCTACACCTTC. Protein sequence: CASSFTGTGELGGYTF.

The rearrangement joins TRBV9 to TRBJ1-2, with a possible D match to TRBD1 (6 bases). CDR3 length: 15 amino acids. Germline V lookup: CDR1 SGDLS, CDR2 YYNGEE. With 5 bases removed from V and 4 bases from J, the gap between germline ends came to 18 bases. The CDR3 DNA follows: TGTGCCAGCAGTGTCTCGGGACACGGGGGCTATGGCTACACCTTC. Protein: CASSVSGHGGYGYTF.

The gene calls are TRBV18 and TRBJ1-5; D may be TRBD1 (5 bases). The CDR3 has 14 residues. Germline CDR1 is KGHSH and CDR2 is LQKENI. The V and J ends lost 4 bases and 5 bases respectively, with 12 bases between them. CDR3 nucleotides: TGTGCCAGCTCACTTAACGCGGGGGATCAGCCCCAGCATTTT. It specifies CASSLNAGDQPQHF.

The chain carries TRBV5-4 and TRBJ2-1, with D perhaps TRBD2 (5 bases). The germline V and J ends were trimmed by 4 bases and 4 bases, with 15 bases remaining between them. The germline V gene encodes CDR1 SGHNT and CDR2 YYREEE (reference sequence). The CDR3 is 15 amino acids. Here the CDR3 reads CASSPSTSTYNEQFF. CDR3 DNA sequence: TGTGCCAGCAGCCCATCAACTAGTACTTACAATGAGCAGTTCTTC.

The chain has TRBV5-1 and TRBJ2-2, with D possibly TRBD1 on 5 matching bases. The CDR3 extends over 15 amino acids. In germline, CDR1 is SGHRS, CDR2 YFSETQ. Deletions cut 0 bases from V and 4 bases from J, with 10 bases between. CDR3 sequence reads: CASSLAGSTTGELFF. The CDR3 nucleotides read TGCGCCAGCAGCTTGGCAGGGTCGACCACCGGGGAGCTGTTTTTT. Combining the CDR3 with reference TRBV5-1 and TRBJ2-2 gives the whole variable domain KAGVTQTPRYLIKTRGQQVTLSCSPISGHRSVSWYQQTPGQGLQFLFEYFSETQRNKGNFPGRFSGRQFSNSRSEMNVSTLELGDSALYLCASSLAGSTTGELFFGEGSRLTVL.

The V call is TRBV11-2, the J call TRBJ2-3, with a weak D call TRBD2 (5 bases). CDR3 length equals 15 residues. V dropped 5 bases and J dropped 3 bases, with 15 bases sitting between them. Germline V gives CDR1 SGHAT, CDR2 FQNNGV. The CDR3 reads CASSRTGDGTDTQYF. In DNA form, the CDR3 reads TGTGCCAGCAGCCGGACCGGGGATGGGACAGATACGCAGTATTTT.

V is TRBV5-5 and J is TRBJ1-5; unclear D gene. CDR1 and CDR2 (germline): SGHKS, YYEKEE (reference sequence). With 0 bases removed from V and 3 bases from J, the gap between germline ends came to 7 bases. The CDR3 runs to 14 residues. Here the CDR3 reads CASSLDGPNQPQHF. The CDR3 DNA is TGTGCCAGCAGCTTGGACGGGCCCAATCAGCCCCAGCATTTT.

The CDR3 DNA sequence: TGTGCCTGGAGTCGACAGGGCCTTAACTATGGCTACACCTTC. Translating it yields CAWSRQGLNYGYTF. The genes are TRBV30 and TRBJ1-2; 7 bases are a match to TRBD1. With 2 bases clipped from V and 1 base from J, the junction kept 4 bases outside the gene matches. CDR1 is GTSNPN, CDR2 SVGIG, per germline (reference sequence). The CDR3 covers 14 residues.

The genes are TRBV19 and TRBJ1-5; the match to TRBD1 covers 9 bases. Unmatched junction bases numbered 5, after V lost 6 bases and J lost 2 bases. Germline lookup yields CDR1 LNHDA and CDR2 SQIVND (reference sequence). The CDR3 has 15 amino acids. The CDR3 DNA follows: TGTGCCAGTAGACCGGACAGGGGAGGCAATCAGCCCCAGCATTTT. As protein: CASRPDRGGNQPQHF.

This CDR3 reads CASSPLGSGQGAHEQYF. The CDR3 coding sequence is TGTGCCAGCTCACCCCTTGGGTCCGGACAGGGGGCTCACGAGCAGTACTTC. The chain employs TRBV18 and TRBJ2-7; 11 nucleotides agree with TRBD1. Trimming removed 3 bases from V and 5 bases from J; junction bases left unmatched: 12. From germline, CDR1 is KGHSH and CDR2 LQKENI. The CDR3 extends over 17 amino acids. Based on the CDR3 plus reference TRBV18 and TRBJ2-7, the full variable domain is NAGVMQNPRHLVRRRGQEARLRCSPMKGHSHVYWYRQLPEEGLKFMVYLQKENIIDESGMPKERFSAEFPKEGPSILRIQQVVRGDSAAYFCASSPLGSGQGAHEQYFGPGTRLTVT.

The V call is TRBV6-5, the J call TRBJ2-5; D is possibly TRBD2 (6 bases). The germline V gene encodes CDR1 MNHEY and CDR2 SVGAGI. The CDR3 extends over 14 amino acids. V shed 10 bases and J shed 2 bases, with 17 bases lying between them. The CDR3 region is CAIGTEEQQETQYF. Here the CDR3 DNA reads TGTGCCATCGGGACTGAAGAACAACAAGAGACCCAGTACTTC.

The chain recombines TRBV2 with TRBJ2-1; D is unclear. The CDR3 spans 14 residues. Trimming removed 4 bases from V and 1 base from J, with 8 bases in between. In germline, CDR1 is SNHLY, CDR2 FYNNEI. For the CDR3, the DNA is TGTGCCAGCAGTGGATCGAGGTCCTACAATGAGCAGTTCTTC. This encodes CASSGSRSYNEQFF.

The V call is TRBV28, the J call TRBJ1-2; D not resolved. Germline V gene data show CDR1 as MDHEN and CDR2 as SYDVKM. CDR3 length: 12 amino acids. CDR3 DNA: TGTGCTACTCAGCGGGGAGATCTCCCCTACACCTTC. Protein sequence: CATQRGDLPYTF.

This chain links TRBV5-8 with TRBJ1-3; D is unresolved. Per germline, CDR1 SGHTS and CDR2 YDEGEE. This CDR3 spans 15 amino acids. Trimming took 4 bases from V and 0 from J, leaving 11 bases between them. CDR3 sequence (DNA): TGTGCCAGCAGCCCAAGGGTTTTCTCTGGAAACACCATATATTTT. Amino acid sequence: CASSPRVFSGNTIYF.

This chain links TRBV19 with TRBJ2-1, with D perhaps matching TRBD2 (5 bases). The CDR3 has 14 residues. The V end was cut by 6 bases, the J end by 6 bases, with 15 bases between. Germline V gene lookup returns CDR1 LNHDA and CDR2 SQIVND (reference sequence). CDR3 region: CASRVPGSGNEQFF. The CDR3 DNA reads TGTGCCAGTAGGGTACCGGGATCAGGCAATGAGCAGTTCTTC.

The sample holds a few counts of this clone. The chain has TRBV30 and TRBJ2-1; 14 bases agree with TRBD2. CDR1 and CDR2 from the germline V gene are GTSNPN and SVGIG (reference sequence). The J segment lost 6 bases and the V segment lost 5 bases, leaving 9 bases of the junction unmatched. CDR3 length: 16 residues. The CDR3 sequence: CAWFPGLAGVGNEQFF. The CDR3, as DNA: TGTGCCTGGTTTCCGGGACTAGCGGGAGTTGGCAATGAGCAGTTCTTC.

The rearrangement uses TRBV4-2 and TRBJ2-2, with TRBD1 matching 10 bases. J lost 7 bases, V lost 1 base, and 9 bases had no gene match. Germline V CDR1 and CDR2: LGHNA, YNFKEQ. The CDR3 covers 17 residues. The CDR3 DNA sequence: TGTGCCAGCAGCCAAGCTTCGGGACAGGGGCAATACGGGGAGCTGTTTTTT. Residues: CASSQASGQGQYGELFF.

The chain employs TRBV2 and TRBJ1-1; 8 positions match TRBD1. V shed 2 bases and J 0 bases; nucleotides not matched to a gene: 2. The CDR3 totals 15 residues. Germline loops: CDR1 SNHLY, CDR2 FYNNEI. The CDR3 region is CASSEQGAMNTEAFF. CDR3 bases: TGTGCCAGCAGTGAACAGGGGGCTATGAACACTGAAGCTTTCTTT.

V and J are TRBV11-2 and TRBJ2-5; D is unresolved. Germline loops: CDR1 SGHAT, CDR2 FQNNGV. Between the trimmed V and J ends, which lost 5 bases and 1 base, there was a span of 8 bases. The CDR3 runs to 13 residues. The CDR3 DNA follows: TGTGCCAGCAGCCCCGGGCCCCAAGAGACCCAGTACTTC. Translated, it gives CASSPGPQETQYF.

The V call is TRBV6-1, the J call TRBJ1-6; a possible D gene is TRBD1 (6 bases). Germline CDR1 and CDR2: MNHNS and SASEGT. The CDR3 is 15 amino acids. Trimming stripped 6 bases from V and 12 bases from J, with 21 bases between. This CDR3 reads CASRASGGQGIPLHF. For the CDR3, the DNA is TGTGCCAGCAGAGCTAGTGGGGGGCAGGGTATACCCCTCCACTTT.

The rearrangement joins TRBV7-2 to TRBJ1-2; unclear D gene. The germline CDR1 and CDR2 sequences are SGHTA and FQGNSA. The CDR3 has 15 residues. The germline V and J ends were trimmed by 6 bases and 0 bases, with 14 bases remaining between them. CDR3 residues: CASRSRLTTNYGYTF. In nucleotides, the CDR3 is TGTGCCAGCAGGTCACGCCTGACCACTAACTATGGCTACACCTTC.

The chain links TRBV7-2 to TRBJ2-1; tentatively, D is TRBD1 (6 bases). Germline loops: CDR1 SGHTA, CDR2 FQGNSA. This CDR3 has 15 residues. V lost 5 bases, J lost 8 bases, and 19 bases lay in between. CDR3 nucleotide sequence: TGTGCCAGCAGCCAGACGCAGGGGTGGGATTATGAGCAGTTCTTC. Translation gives CASSQTQGWDYEQFF.

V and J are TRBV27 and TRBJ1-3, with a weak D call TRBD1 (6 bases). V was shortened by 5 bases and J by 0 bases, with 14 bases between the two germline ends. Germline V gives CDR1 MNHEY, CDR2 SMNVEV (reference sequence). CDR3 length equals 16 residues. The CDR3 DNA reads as TGTGCCAGCAGTAAGGGCGGACAGCTCTCTGGAAACACCATATATTTT. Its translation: CASSKGGQLSGNTIYF.

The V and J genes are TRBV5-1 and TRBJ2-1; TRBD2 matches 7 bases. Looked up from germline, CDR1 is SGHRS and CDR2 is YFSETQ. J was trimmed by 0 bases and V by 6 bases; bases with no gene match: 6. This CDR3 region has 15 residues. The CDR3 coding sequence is TGCGCCAGCAACCCCGGGGGGACCTCCTACAATGAGCAGTTCTTC. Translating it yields CASNPGGTSYNEQFF.

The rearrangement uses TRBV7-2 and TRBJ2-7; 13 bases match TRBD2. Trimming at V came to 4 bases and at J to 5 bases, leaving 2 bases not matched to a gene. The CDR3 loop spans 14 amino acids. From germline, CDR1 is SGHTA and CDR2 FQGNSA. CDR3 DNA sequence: TGTGCCAGCAGCTCCGGACTAGCGGGAGACGAGCAGTACTTC. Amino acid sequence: CASSSGLAGDEQYF.

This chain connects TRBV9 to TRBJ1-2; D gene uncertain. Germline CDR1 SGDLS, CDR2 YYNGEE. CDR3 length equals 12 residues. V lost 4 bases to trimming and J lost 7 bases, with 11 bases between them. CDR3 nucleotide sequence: TGTGCCAGCAGCCCCTTAGAGGGTGGCTACACCTTC. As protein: CASSPLEGGYTF.

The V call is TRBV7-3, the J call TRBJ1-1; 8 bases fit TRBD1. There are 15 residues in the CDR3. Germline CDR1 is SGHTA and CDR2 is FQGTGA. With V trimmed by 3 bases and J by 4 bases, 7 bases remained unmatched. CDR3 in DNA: TGTGCCAGCAGCTTCTCAGGGGGCGCAGGCACTGAAGCTTTCTTT. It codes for CASSFSGGAGTEAFF.

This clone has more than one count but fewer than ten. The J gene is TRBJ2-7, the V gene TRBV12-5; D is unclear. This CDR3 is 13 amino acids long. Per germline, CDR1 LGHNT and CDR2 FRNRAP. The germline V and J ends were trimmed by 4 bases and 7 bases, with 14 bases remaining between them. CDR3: CASGSTTGGEQYF. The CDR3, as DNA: TGTGCTAGTGGTTCGACAACGGGTGGGGAGCAGTACTTC.

The CDR3 DNA reads as TGTGCCAGCAGCAGGGAGCCAGCGGGGTACAATGAGCAGTTCTTC. Residues: CASSREPAGYNEQFF. This rearrangement joins TRBV7-8 to TRBJ2-1; TRBD2 matches at 7 bases. The CDR3 sequence is 15 residues long. V lost 5 bases to trimming and J lost 4 bases; unmatched junction nucleotides: 8. The germline gives CDR1 SGHVS, CDR2 FQNEAQ.